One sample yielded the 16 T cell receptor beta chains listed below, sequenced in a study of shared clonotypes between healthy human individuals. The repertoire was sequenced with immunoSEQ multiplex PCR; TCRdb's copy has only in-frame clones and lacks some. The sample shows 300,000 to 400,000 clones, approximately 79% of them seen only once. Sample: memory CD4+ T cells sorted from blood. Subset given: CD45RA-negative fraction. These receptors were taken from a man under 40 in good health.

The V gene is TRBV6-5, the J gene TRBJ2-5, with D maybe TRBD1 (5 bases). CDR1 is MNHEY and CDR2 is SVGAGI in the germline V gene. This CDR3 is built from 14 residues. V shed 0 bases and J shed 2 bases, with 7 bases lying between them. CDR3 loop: CASSYSGAQETQYF. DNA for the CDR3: TGTGCCAGCAGTTACTCTGGGGCACAAGAGACCCAGTACTTC.

The CDR3 here is CASSRYIGTDYNEQFF. In DNA form, the CDR3 reads TGTGCCAGCAGTCGTTATATCGGGACAGACTACAATGAGCAGTTCTTC. J is TRBJ2-1 and V is TRBV5-4; 7 bases match TRBD1. The CDR3 covers 16 residues. V shed 5 bases and J 3 bases; nucleotides not matched to a gene: 11. Germline V gene data show CDR1 as SGHNT and CDR2 as YYREEE (reference sequence).

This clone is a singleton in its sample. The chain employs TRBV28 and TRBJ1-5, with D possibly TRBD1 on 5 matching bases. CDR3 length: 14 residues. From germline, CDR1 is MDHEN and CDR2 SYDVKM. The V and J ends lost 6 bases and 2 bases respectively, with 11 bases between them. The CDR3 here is CASRSGFGNQPQHF. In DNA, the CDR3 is TGTGCCAGCAGATCAGGGTTTGGCAATCAGCCCCAGCATTTT.

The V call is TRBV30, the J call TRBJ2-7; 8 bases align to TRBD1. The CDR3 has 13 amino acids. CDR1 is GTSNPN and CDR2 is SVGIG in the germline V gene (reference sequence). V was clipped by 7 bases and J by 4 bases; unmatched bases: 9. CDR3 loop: CALRSGGMYEQYF. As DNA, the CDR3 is TGTGCCTTAAGATCAGGGGGCATGTACGAGCAGTACTTC.

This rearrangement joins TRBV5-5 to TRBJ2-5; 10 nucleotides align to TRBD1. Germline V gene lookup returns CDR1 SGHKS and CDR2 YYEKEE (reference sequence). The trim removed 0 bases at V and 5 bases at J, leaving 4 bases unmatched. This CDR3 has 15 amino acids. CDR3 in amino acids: CASSLGTGGDETQYF. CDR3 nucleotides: TGTGCCAGCAGCTTGGGGACAGGGGGTGATGAGACCCAGTACTTC.

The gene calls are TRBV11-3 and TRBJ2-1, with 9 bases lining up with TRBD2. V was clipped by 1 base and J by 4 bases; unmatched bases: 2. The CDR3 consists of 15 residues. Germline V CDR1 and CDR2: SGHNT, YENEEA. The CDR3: CASSLGREGYNEQFF. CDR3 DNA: TGTGCCAGCAGCTTAGGGCGGGAGGGTTACAATGAGCAGTTCTTC.

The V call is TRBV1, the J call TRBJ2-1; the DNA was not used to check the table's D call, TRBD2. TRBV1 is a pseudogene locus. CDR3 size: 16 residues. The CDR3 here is CTSSQDHAGCYNEQFF. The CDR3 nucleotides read TGCACCAGCAGCCAAGATCATGCGGGATGCTACAATGAGCAGTTCTTC.

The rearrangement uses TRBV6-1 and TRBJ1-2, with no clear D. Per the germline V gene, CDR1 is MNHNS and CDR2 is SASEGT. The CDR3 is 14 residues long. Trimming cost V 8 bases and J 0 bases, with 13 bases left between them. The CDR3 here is CASSIPPPNYGYTF. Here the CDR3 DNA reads TGTGCCAGCTCCATACCGCCTCCTAACTATGGCTACACCTTC.

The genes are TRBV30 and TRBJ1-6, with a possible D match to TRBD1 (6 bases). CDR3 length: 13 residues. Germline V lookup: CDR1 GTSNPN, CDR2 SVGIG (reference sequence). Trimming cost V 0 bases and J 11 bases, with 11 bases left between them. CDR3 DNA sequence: TGTGCCTGGAGTGTACCAGGGGTGACACCCCTCCACTTT. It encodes CAWSVPGVTPLHF.

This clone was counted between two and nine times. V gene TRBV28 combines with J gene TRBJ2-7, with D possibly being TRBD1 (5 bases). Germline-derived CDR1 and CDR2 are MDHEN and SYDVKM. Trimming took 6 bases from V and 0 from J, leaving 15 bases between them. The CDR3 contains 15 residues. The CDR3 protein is CASSSPSGYSYEQYF. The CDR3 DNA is TGTGCCAGCAGCAGCCCCTCAGGGTACTCCTACGAGCAGTACTTC.

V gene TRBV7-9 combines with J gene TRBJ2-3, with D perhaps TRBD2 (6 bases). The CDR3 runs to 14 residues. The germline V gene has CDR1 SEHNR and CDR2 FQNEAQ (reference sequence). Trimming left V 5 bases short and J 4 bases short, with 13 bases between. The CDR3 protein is CASSHRRVSDTQYF. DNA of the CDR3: TGTGCCAGCAGCCACAGGAGGGTATCAGATACGCAGTATTTT.

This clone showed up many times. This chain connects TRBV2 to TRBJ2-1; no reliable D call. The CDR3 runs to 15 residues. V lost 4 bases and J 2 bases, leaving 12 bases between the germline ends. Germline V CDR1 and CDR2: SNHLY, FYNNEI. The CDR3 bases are TGTGCCAGCAGTGCCGCCGGAACTACCTACAATGAGCAGTTCTTC. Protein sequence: CASSAAGTTYNEQFF.

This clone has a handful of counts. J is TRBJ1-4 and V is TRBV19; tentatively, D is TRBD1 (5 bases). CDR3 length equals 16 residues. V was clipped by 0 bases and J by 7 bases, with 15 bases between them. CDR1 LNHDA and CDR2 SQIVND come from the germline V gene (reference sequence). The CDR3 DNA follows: TGTGCCAGTAGTATAGATGACGGCAGGGAGACTGAAAAACTGTTTTTT. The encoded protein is CASSIDDGRETEKLFF.

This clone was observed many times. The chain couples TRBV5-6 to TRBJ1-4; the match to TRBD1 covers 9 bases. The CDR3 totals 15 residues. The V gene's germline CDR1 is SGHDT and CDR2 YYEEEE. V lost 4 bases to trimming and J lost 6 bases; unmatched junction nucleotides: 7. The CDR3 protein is CASSVTGGMYEKLFF. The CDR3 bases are TGTGCCAGCAGCGTTACAGGGGGCATGTATGAAAAACTGTTTTTT.

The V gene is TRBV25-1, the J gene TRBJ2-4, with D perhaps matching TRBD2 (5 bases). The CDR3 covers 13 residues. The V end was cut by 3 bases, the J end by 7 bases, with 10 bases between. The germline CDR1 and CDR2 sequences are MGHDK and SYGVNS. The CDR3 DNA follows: TGTGCCAGCAGTGATTTCACGGGGAACATTCAGTACTTC. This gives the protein CASSDFTGNIQYF. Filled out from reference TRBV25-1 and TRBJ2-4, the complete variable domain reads EADIYQTPRYLVIGTGKKITLECSQTMGHDKMYWYQQDPGMELHLIHYSYGVNSTEKGDLSSESTVSRIRTEHFPLTLESARPSHTSQYLCASSDFTGNIQYFGAGTRLSVL.

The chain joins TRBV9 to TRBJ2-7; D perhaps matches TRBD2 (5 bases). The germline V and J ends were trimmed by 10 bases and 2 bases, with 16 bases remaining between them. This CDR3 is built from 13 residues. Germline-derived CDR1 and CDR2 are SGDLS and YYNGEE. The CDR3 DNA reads TGTGCCGGCAAGACTATACCACCCTACGAGCAGTACTTC. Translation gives CAGKTIPPYEQYF.